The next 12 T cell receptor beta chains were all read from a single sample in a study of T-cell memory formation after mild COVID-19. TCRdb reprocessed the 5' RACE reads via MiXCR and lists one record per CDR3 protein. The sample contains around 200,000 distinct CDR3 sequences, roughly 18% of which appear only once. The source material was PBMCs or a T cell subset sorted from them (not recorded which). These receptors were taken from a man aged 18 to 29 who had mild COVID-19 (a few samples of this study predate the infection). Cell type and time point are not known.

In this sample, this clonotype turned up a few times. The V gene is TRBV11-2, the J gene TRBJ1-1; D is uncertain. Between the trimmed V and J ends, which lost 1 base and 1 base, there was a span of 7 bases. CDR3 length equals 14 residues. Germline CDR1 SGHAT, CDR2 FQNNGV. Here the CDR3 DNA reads TGTGCCAGCAGCTTAGCTAAGAGGAACACTGAAGCTTTCTTT. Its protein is CASSLAKRNTEAFF.

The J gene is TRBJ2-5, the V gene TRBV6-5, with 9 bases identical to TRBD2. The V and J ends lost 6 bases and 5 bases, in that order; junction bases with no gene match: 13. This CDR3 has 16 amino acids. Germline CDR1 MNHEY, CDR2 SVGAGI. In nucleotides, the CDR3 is TGTGCCAGCAGCCGGAGCTCCTTCAGCGGGGGGGAGACCCAGTACTTC. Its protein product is CASSRSSFSGGETQYF.

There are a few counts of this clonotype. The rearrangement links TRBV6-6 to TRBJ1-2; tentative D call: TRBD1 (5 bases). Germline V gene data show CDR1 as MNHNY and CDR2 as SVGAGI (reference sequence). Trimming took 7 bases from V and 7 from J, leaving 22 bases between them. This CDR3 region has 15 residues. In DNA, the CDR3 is TGTGCCAGCATTCACACCGACAGCGTTCTTTTTGGCTACACCTTC. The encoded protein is CASIHTDSVLFGYTF.

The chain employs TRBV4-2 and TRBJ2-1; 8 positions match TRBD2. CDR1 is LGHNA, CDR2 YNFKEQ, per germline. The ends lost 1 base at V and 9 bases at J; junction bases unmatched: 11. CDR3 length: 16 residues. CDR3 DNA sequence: TGTGCCAGCAGCCAAGTCCATCGCGGGGGGTATGTTGAGCAGTTCTTC. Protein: CASSQVHRGGYVEQFF.

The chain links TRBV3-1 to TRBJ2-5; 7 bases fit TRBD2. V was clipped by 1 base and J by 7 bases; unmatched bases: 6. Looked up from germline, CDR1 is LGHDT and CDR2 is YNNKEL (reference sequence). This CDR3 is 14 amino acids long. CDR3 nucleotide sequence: TGTGCCAGCAGCCAAGCTACTAGCGCCGGGACCCAGTACTTC. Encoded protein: CASSQATSAGTQYF.

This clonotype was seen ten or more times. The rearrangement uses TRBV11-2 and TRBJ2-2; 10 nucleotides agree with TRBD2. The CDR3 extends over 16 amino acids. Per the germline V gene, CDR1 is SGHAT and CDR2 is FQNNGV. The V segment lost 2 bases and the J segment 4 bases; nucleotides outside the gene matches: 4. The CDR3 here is CASSLLAGAFTGELFF. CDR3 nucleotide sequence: TGTGCCAGCAGCTTACTAGCGGGGGCGTTCACCGGGGAGCTGTTTTTT. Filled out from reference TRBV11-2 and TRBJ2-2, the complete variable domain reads EAGVAQSPRYKIIEKRQSVAFWCNPISGHATLYWYQQILGQGPKLLIQFQNNGVVDDSQLPKDRFSAERLKGVDSTLKIQPAKLEDSAVYLCASSLLAGAFTGELFFGEGSRLTVL.

The CDR3 reads CASSSRPGQRPQPQHF. CDR3 nucleotide sequence: TGTGCCAGCAGCTCCCGACCGGGACAGAGACCCCAGCCCCAGCATTTT. The genes are TRBV13 and TRBJ1-5, with 7 nucleotides matching TRBD1. The CDR3 runs to 16 residues. V shed 4 bases, J shed 7 bases, and the junction held 13 bases outside the gene matches. Germline loops: CDR1 PRHDT, CDR2 FYEKMQ (reference sequence).

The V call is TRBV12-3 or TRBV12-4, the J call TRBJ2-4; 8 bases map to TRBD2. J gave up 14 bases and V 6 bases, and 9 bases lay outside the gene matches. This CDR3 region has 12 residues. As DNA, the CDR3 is TGTGCCAGCAGGGGACTAGGCGGAAAGGAGTACTTC. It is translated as CASRGLGGKEYF.

The CDR3 DNA follows: TGCAGTGCTAGAGAAACCTATAGCTCCTACAATGAGCAGTTCTTC. The encoded protein is CSARETYSSYNEQFF. The chain links TRBV20-1 to TRBJ2-1, with D hard to call. The CDR3 contains 15 residues. Per the germline V gene, CDR1 is DFQATT and CDR2 is SNEGSKA (reference sequence). V was cut by 0 bases and J by 0 bases, with 9 bases left in between.

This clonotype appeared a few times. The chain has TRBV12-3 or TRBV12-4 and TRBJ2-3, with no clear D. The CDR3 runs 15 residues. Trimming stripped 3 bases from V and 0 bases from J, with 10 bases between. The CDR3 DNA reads TGTGCCAGCAGTTTCCACGGAGCTAGCACAGATACGCAGTATTTT. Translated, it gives CASSFHGASTDTQYF.

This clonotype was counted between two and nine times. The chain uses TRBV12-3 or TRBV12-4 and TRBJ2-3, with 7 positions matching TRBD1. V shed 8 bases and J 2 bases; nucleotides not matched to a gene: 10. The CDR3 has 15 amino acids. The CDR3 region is CASSTQGTLTDTQYF. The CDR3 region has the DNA TGTGCCAGCTCGACACAGGGGACCCTCACAGATACGCAGTATTTT.

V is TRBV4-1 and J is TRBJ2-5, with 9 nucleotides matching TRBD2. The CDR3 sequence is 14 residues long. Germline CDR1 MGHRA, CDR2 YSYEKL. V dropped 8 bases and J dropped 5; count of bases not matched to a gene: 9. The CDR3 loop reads CASSRGGGGETQYF. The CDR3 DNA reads TGCGCCAGCTCGCGGGGGGGCGGAGGGGAGACCCAGTACTTC.